Included here is one T cell receptor beta chain sequence, with context. The antigen remains undetermined. The record originates from a study of shared clonotypes between healthy human individuals. Germline assignment: CDR1 SNHLY and CDR2 FYNNEI. This CDR3 has 16 amino acids. Trimming shortened V by 1 base and J by 3 bases, and 10 bases separated the two germline ends. In the source study's methods: ImmunoSEQ output held junction-only sequences without quality scores, so filtering differed. Clones were sequenced by immunoSEQ multiplex PCR, and TCRdb holds only the in-frame ones, with some missing. The DNA was the basis for D and trimming; V, J and clone size are from that table. Of hundreds of thousands of clones detected, around 86% appear once; the ten largest clones hold around 16%. Study-level points and caveats: Richness estimates generally favored naive over memory subsets. Clonotypes shared by all four donors outscored non-shared clonotypes in generation probability. Donor clonotype sharing was expected to depend on sequencing depth.

Specimen: memory CD8+ T cells sorted from blood. Sample subset: CD45RO+ cells pooled with CCR7-negative TemRA cells. The chain employs TRBV2 and TRBJ2-6; D possibly matches TRBD1 or TRBD2 (5 bases each). This sequence was found in a man in his late teens or twenties in good health. This chain's CDR3 is CASSEVGGNGANVLTF. Written as DNA, the CDR3 is TGTGCCAGCAGTGAAGTTGGGGGTAATGGGGCCAACGTCCTGACTTTC.